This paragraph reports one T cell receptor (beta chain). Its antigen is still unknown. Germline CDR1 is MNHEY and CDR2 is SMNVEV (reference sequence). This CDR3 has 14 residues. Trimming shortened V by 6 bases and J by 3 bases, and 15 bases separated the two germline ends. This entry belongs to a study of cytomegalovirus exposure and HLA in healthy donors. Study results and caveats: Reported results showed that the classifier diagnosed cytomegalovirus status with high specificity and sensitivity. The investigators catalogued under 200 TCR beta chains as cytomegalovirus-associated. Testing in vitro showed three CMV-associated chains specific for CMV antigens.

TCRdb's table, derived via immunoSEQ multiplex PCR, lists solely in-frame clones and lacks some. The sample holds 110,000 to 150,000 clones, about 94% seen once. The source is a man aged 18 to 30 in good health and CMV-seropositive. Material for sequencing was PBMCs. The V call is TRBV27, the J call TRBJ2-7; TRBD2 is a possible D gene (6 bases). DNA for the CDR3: TGTGCCAGCAGGATAGGGAGGTCGGGCTACGAGCAGTACTTC. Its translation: CASRIGRSGYEQYF.